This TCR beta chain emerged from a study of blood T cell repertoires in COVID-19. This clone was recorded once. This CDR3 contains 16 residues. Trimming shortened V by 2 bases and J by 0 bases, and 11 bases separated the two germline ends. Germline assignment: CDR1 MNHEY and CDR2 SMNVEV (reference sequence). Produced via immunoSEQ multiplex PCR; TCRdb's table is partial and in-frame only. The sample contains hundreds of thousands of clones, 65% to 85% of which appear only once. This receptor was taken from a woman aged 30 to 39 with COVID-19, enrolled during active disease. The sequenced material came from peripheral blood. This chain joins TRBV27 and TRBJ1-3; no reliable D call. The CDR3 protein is CASSLNLVSSGNTIYF. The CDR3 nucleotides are TGTGCCAGCAGTTTAAATCTGGTGAGCTCTGGAAACACCATATATTTT.